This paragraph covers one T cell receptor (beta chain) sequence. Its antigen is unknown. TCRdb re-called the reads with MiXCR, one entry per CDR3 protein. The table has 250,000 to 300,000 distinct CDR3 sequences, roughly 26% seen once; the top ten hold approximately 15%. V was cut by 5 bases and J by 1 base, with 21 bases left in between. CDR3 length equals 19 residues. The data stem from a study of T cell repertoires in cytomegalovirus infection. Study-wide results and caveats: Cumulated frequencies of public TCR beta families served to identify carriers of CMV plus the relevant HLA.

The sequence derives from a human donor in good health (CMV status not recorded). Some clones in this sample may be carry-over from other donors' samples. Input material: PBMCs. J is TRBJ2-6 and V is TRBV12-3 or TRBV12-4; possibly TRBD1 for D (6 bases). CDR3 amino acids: CASSNPGASPSSGANVLTF. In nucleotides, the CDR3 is TGTGCCAGCAGTAACCCAGGGGCCTCGCCATCTTCTGGGGCCAACGTCCTGACTTTC.